The 12 T cell receptor beta chains presented below share a single source sample, sequenced in a study of cytomegalovirus exposure and HLA in healthy donors. Primers for the PCR totalled 60 Vbeta and 13 Jbeta. Libraries were prepared by immunoSEQ multiplex PCR; TCRdb keeps only in-frame clonotypes and omits some of them. The table includes 170,000 or so clones, 77% detected once. The specimen was PBMCs. Receptors were obtained from a woman aged 30 to 39 in good health and CMV-seropositive.

V gene TRBV30 combines with J gene TRBJ1-5, with 8 nucleotides matching TRBD1. CDR3 length: 16 amino acids. Germline V gene sequence: CDR1 GTSNPN, CDR2 SVGIG (reference sequence). Trimming took 2 bases from V and 1 from J; bases not matched to a gene: 7. The CDR3: CAWSKDRVGSNQPQHF. The CDR3, as DNA: TGTGCCTGGAGTAAGGACAGGGTAGGGAGCAATCAGCCCCAGCATTTT.

The CDR3 spells CSVPFLAGRTDTQYF. CDR3 nucleotide sequence: TGCAGCGTTCCATTTCTAGCGGGACGCACAGATACGCAGTATTTT. The chain employs TRBV29-1 and TRBJ2-3; 9 bases are a match to TRBD2. Per germline, CDR1 SQVTM and CDR2 ANQGSEA. Trimming at V came to 5 bases and at J to 1 base, leaving 7 bases not matched to a gene. This CDR3 comprises 15 residues.

The chain has TRBV30 and TRBJ1-1; D possibly corresponds to TRBD1 (5 bases). V was clipped by 2 bases and J by 4 bases, with 11 bases between them. This CDR3 contains 13 residues. Germline V lookup: CDR1 GTSNPN, CDR2 SVGIG (reference sequence). The CDR3 coding sequence is TGTGCCTGGAGTTGGGGGGGGACCACTGAAGCTTTCTTT. This gives the protein CAWSWGGTTEAFF.

This clone was observed a single time. The genes are TRBV5-1 and TRBJ2-3, with no clear D. V was trimmed by 4 bases and J by 1 base, leaving 10 bases between them. The CDR3 length is 14 residues. Germline assignment: CDR1 SGHRS and CDR2 YFSETQ. The CDR3, as DNA: TGCGCCAGCAGCCCAGCGTCCGGCACAGATACGCAGTATTTT. Encoded protein: CASSPASGTDTQYF.

The chain employs TRBV13 and TRBJ2-2; TRBD2 aligns across 7 bases. This CDR3 spans 15 amino acids. Germline CDR1 reads PRHDT; CDR2 reads FYEKMQ (reference sequence). The trim removed 0 bases at V and 5 bases at J, leaving 3 bases unmatched. The CDR3 DNA reads as TGTGCCAGCAGCTTAGGGCGGGGGAGGACCGGGGAGCTGTTTTTT. Protein: CASSLGRGRTGELFF.

The chain is built from TRBV9 and TRBJ2-7; 8 bases align to TRBD1. This CDR3 contains 15 residues. With 0 bases clipped from V and 2 bases from J, the junction kept 4 bases outside the gene matches. CDR1 is SGDLS, CDR2 YYNGEE, per germline. CDR3 protein: CASSVGSQGAYEQYF. The CDR3 DNA reads as TGTGCCAGCAGCGTAGGCTCACAGGGGGCCTACGAGCAGTACTTC.

The chain joins TRBV11-2 to TRBJ2-7, with D perhaps TRBD1 (6 bases). With 6 bases removed from V and 1 base from J, the gap between germline ends came to 13 bases. CDR1 and CDR2 from the germline V gene are SGHAT and FQNNGV. This CDR3 has 14 residues. DNA of the CDR3: TGTGCCAGCAGTTCCTTCAGGGGATCCTACGAGCAGTACTTC. Protein: CASSSFRGSYEQYF.

The chain uses TRBV6-6 and TRBJ1-2; 9 bases are a match to TRBD1. After removal of 0 bases from V and 6 bases from J, the junction contained 2 bases not matched to a gene. Germline values: CDR1 MNHNY, CDR2 SVGAGI (reference sequence). The CDR3 length is 14 residues. The CDR3 protein is CASSYSRQGDGYTF. The CDR3 nucleotides read TGTGCCAGCAGTTACTCACGACAGGGGGATGGCTACACCTTC.

The chain recombines TRBV7-2 with TRBJ2-7; 9 bases line up with TRBD1. After removal of 2 bases from V and 1 base from J, the junction contained 3 bases not matched to a gene. Looked up from germline, CDR1 is SGHTA and CDR2 is FQGNSA. This CDR3 is 15 amino acids long. CDR3 residues: CASSLRTGESYEQYF. CDR3 DNA: TGTGCCAGCAGCTTAAGGACAGGGGAATCCTACGAGCAGTACTTC.

This chain joins TRBV11-2 and TRBJ1-3, with D maybe TRBD1 (5 bases). The germline V gene has CDR1 SGHAT and CDR2 FQNNGV. There are 16 residues in the CDR3. V was clipped by 0 bases and J by 0 bases, with 9 bases between them. CDR3 nucleotides: TGTGCCAGCAGCTTAGAAAGGGGCCTCTCTGGAAACACCATATATTTT. Its translation is CASSLERGLSGNTIYF.

The sample holds a few counts of this clone. The rearrangement links TRBV5-4 to TRBJ1-3; 10 nucleotides align to TRBD1. Germline-derived CDR1 and CDR2 are SGHNT and YYREEE (reference sequence). The V and J ends lost 2 bases and 2 bases, in that order; junction bases with no gene match: 13. The CDR3 consists of 19 residues. The CDR3 reads CASSLVGPGQGIPGNTIYF. Written as DNA, the CDR3 is TGTGCCAGCAGCTTAGTAGGACCGGGACAGGGGATTCCTGGAAACACCATATATTTT.

This chain uses TRBV5-1 with TRBJ1-1; TRBD1 might be the D (5 bases). This CDR3 has 15 residues. Germline V gene lookup returns CDR1 SGHRS and CDR2 YFSETQ. Trimming took off 0 bases at V and 0 bases at J, with 9 bases between the two ends. CDR3 bases: TGCGCCAGCAGCTTGGGAGCAGGGATGAACACTGAAGCTTTCTTT. It specifies CASSLGAGMNTEAFF.